This record looks at one T cell receptor (beta chain) sequence and its context. The specificity of this receptor is unknown. The germline gene is not matched at one end of the junction; a read error may be the cause. From the cysteine through the tryptophan, the CDR3 covers 11 amino acids. Only the CDR3 region is kept as DNA, spanning 33 bases read in frame from base 1. The CDR1 and CDR2 encoded by the germline V gene are MDHEN and SYDVKM. The time point label of this sample denotes: patch test 3, about 24 weeks after DPC sensitization. This specimen's treatment or condition label, per the study, means: therapeutic diphenylcyclopropenone sensitization with weekly scalp DPC. Blood at each patch-test visit was drawn before the patch test was applied. Eligible patients were aged 18 to 70, diagnosed with alopecia, deemed suitable for DPC therapy, and excluded if pregnant. Total RNA was extracted from unfractionated whole blood collected in Tempus Blood RNA tubes.

This record comes from a study of human T cells and chemical hapten exposure (dated by TCRdb to about 2021). Notes on the research overall: For sensitization, 2% DPC in acetone was applied to an approximately 2 cm by approximately 2 cm area of upper inner arm skin. Libraries were combined into a pool for sequencing, and differences in TCR yield between samples came mainly from small differences in library volumes within the pool. Blood was sampled from patients pre-sensitization (week 0) and at 2, 6 and about 24 weeks after DPC sensitization. Blood for TCR sequencing was provided by twenty-nine alopecia patients at one to four time points (pre-sensitization, 2, 6 and 24 weeks). Most of the patients in the cohort were female, and the cohort covered alopecia areata with under or over 50% scalp involvement, alopecia totalis and alopecia universalis. Patch testing on the upper back used Finn chambers containing 0.01% DPC, with scoring done after 6 days according to International Contact Dermatitis Research Group standards. Weekly therapeutic DPC doses were additionally applied to the scalp of patients throughout the roughly 24-week study period. The study tracked peripheral blood TCR repertoire changes in vivo during primary and secondary sensitization to the hapten diphenylcyclopropenone (DPC) in alopecia patients. The investigation overall reported the following: A positive correlation was found between the number of PT1 expanded TCRs and patch test score, with significance reached at thresholds 8, 16 and 32 but not 4. All patients had alopecia, a presumed autoimmune disease, so their immune response might differ from that of healthy individuals. Expanded TCRs formed significantly more large CDR3 similarity clusters than pre-sensitization or healthy control sets, consistent with antigen-driven responses. DPC sensitization did not change how many TCRs were above 1 in 1000 frequency, and no evidence was found of alterations in global repertoire structure. After repeated subsampling, the strength of the expansion versus patch-test correlation and the threshold at which it became significant changed.

The method was RACE. Sequenced on a NextSeq 500. During library preparation, unique molecular identifiers were attached to individual cDNA molecules so that TCRs could be counted quantitatively and reproducibly. For every blood RNA sample, sequencing covered both the TCR alpha and TCR beta chains. On the authors' methods: A median of around 96,000 TCRs per sample was observed, with a range of about 20,000 to 700,000. V, J and CDR3 annotation of the TCR reads was performed with the Decombinator software suite. For PS versus PT1 abundance plots, all samples were subsampled to the same number of TCRs (28,000). TCRs were defined as expanded if absent before sensitization and observed at least eight times at the 2-week time point. TCRdb reprocessed the public reads (quality trimming at Q25 with fastp, clone calling with MiXCR) and kept in-frame beta chains. Each entry is one CDR3 protein sequence, shown with its most common DNA and genes. The V and J calls reflect TCRdb's pipeline rather than the authors' work. A total of over 80,000 distinct CDR3 sequences appear in this sample, roughly a tenth of them only once. The ten largest account for about 0.95% of the sample.

The specimen comprised whole blood, sampled in connection with sensitization to the hapten diphenylcyclopropenone (DPC). The receptor chain draws on TRBV28 and TRBJ2-1, with a tentative D gene TRBD2 over 6 matching bases. This sequence was found in a woman in her twenties or thirties with alopecia areata. Some clones in this sample may be carry-over from other donors' samples. The CDR3 is CASSFLGGNLW. The nucleotide sequence is TGTGCCAGCAGTTTTTTAGGCGGGAACCTGTGG.